This TCR beta chain was profiled in a study of CXCR3-negative and CXCR3-positive naive CD8 T cells. As to this clonotype: Its antigen remains unidentified.

UMI-labeled TRB cDNA libraries were prepared by 5' RACE. TCRdb processed the 5' RACE reads again and assigns one entry to each CDR3 protein, with no DNA. The listing records about 86,000 distinct CDR3 sequences. 250,000 to 300,000 cells per CD8+ T cell subset were flow-sorted in triplicate. The CD45RO-CCR7+CD27+CD95- phenotype denoted naive CD8+ T cells. This CDR3 comprises 14 residues. The germline V gene has CDR1 MDHEN and CDR2 SYDVKM. Study-wide points: Both naive subsets had comparably high diversity; memory CD8+ cells much lower. CXCR3-expressing naive cells carried TRB CDR3s more hydrophobic than those of CXCR3-negative naive cells. Similar levels of surface CD5 were seen between naive subsets; TCR strength was inferred from TRB CDR3 properties.

The gene calls are TRBV28 and TRBJ2-7; checking the TCRdb D call of TRBD1 is not possible without DNA. Sequencing was carried out using naive CXCR3+ CD8+ T cells from blood. Specified subset: CD45RO-CCR7+CD27+CD95- naive CD8+ T cells expressing CXCR3 (TNR3+). This sequence was found in a human donor in good health. Some clones in this sample may be carry-over from other donors' samples. The CDR3 sequence is CASSWDIPSSEQYF.